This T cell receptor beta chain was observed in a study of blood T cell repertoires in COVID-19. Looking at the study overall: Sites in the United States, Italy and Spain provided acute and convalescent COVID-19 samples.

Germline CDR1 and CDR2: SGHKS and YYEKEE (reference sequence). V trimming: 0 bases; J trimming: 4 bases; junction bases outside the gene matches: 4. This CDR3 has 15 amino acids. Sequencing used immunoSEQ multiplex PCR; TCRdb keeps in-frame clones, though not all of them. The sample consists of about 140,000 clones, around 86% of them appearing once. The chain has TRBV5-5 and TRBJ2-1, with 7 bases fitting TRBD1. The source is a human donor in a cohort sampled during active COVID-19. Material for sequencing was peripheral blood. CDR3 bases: TGTGCCAGCAGCTTGGGACAGGGTCCGTACAATGAGCAGTTCTTC. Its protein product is CASSLGQGPYNEQFF. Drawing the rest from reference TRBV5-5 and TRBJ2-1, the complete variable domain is DAGVTQSPTHLIKTRGQQVTLRCSPISGHKSVSWYQQVLGQGPQFIFQYYEKEERGRGNFPDRFSARQFPNYSSELNVNALLLGDSALYLCASSLGQGPYNEQFFGPGTRLTVL.